A single sample gave rise to the 20 T cell receptor beta chains below, sequenced in a study of regulatory T cells in long-lasting Graves disease. The time point here: newly diagnosed GD, antithyroid drugs for less than 3 months. The TCR library was made from RNA that had been extracted from PBMCs in TRIzol. Libraries of TCR beta came from iRepertoire HTBI primers plus Arm-PCR of CDR3 regions. Each CDR3 protein is one row after TCRdb ran MiXCR on the multiplex PCR reads. Among some 330,000 distinct CDR3 sequences listed, about an eighth were seen once. The sample also formed part of further work on T cells in Graves' hyperthyroidism and ophthalmopathy.

Sequenced here: peripheral blood mononuclear cells (PBMCs), sampled at new diagnosis, from a patient treated with antithyroid drugs. These receptors were obtained from a woman aged 18 to 35 with Graves disease.

The rearrangement links TRBV20-1 to TRBJ1-6; D unresolved. Germline values: CDR1 DFQATT, CDR2 SNEGSKA (reference sequence). This CDR3 has 13 residues. Between the trimmed V and J ends, which lost 5 bases and 8 bases, there was a span of 13 bases. CDR3 region: CSAPRPPYSPLHF. CDR3 in DNA: TGCAGTGCTCCCCGGCCACCTTATTCACCCCTCCACTTT.

Of note for this clonotype: A much larger clone sits a single nucleotide away, making a read error possible. This chain uses TRBV10-3 with TRBJ1-1, with a tentative D call TRBD1 (5 bases). From germline, CDR1 is ENHRY and CDR2 SYGVKD. The CDR3 spans 14 residues. The CDR3 reads CAISDAFNGAEALF. The CDR3 bases are TGTGCCATCAGCGACGCCTTCAACGGGGCTGAAGCTCTCTTT.

This clonotype showed up many times. The rearrangement uses TRBV9 and TRBJ2-1; D might be TRBD2 (7 bases). V lost 0 bases and J 3 bases, leaving 13 bases between the germline ends. CDR1 and CDR2 (germline): SGDLS, YYNGEE. The CDR3 extends over 16 amino acids. Written as DNA, the CDR3 is TGTGCCAGCAGCGTAGAAGGCGGGGGCTTCTACAATGAGCAGTTCTTC. This sequence encodes CASSVEGGGFYNEQFF.

This clonotype was recorded at least ten times. The chain joins TRBV28 to TRBJ1-5; no definite D call. The germline gives CDR1 MDHEN, CDR2 SYDVKM. Trimming took 4 bases from V and 3 from J, leaving 16 bases between them. This CDR3 is 16 amino acids long. In DNA, the CDR3 is TGTGCCAGCAGTTCCCCGTTTGTGGGGTTCAATCAGCCCCAGCATTTT. Translation gives CASSSPFVGFNQPQHF.

This clonotype was seen repeatedly, ten times or more. Relative to the germline gene, one junction end is altered; a read error may explain this. This chain uses TRBV7-9 with TRBJ1-2; D gene ambiguous. Germline assignment: CDR1 SEHNR and CDR2 FQNEAQ (reference sequence). The CDR3 spans 12 residues. The CDR3 spells CASSLANYGYTF. CDR3 DNA sequence: TGTGCCAGCAGTTTAGCTAACTATGGCTACACCTTC.

This clonotype occurred many times. V gene TRBV30 combines with J gene TRBJ1-2, with TRBD1 as a possible D gene (6 bases). Looked up from germline, CDR1 is GTSNPN and CDR2 is SVGIG (reference sequence). The CDR3 is 14 amino acids. V lost 1 base and J 6 bases, leaving 15 bases between the germline ends. The chain's CDR3 is CAWSAGGDTNGYTF. Here the CDR3 DNA reads TGTGCCTGGAGTGCTGGCGGGGACACGAATGGCTACACCTTC.

This clonotype was counted only a few times. CDR3 in amino acids: CASSPERRWGVKSTDTQYF. As DNA, the CDR3 is TGTGCCAGCAGCCCTGAGAGGCGTTGGGGCGTTAAGAGCACAGATACGCAGTATTTT. V gene TRBV12-3 or TRBV12-4 combines with J gene TRBJ2-3; a weak D match, TRBD1 (5 bases). V was clipped by 6 bases and J by 0 bases, with 25 bases between them. The CDR3 is 19 amino acids.

In its sample, this clonotype was seen many times. The chain has TRBV12-3 or TRBV12-4 and TRBJ2-3; 11 bases fit TRBD2. The trim removed 4 bases at V and 4 bases at J, leaving 4 bases unmatched. The CDR3 has 15 residues. The CDR3 nucleotides are TGTGCCAGCAGTTCACTAGCGGGAGCGGCAGATACGCAGTATTTT. As protein: CASSSLAGAADTQYF.

This clonotype has a count of ten or more. V usage is TRBV6-1 and J usage is TRBJ2-7; 9 bases line up with TRBD1. The CDR3 totals 22 residues. V lost 2 bases and J lost 5; bases outside the gene matches: 28. Germline CDR1 reads MNHNS; CDR2 reads SASEGT. The CDR3, as DNA: TGTGCCAGCAGTGAATCTTATCGTCGACGTCGGATCCAGGACAGGGGTGCTCACGAGCAGTACGTC. It yields the protein CASSESYRRRRIQDRGAHEQYV.

The rearrangement links TRBV24-1 to TRBJ2-2, with 9 bases identical to TRBD1. In germline, CDR1 is KGHDR, CDR2 SFDVKD. This CDR3 has 15 residues. V lost 4 bases and J lost 5; bases outside the gene matches: 4. The CDR3 nucleotides are TGTGCCACCAGTGACCCTGGGACAGGGACCGGGGAGCTGTTTTTT. Amino acid sequence: CATSDPGTGTGELFF.

At least ten counts were recorded for this clonotype. The chain carries TRBV6-5 and TRBJ2-3; either TRBD1 or TRBD2 may fit D (5 bases each). V lost 0 bases and J lost 5, with 12 bases in between. The germline CDR1 and CDR2 sequences are MNHEY and SVGAGI. This CDR3 is 15 amino acids long. CDR3 sequence (DNA): TGTGCCAGCAGTTACTCGAAAGGGGAGCAAGATACGCAGTATTTT. As protein: CASSYSKGEQDTQYF.

The chain employs TRBV27 and TRBJ1-5; D gene unclear. V was trimmed by 5 bases and J by 11 bases, leaving 13 bases between them. The CDR3 is 12 amino acids. The germline gives CDR1 MNHEY, CDR2 SMNVEV (reference sequence). The CDR3 DNA reads as TGTGCCAGCAGTCTGGAGGTCGCCGCCCAGCATTTT. It translates to CASSLEVAAQHF.

This clonotype came up many times. The J gene is TRBJ2-7, the V gene TRBV27, with D uncertain. Germline CDR1 and CDR2: MNHEY and SMNVEV (reference sequence). CDR3 length: 14 amino acids. V was shortened by 3 bases and J by 4 bases, with 13 bases between the two germline ends. This CDR3 reads CASSFGEIPYEQYF. In DNA, the CDR3 is TGTGCCAGCAGTTTCGGAGAGATCCCATACGAGCAGTACTTC.

This clonotype was detected a few times. The V call is TRBV9, the J call TRBJ1-1; no clear D gene. Germline loops: CDR1 SGDLS, CDR2 YYNGEE. Trimming took 0 bases from V and 4 from J, leaving 10 bases between them. The CDR3 length is 14 residues. The CDR3, as DNA: TGTGCCAGCAGCGTAGCACCCATGAGCACTGAAGCTTTCTTT. Translation: CASSVAPMSTEAFF.

This clonotype was seen a few times. The chain uses TRBV4-1 and TRBJ2-1; possibly TRBD2 for D (6 bases). The germline gives CDR1 MGHRA, CDR2 YSYEKL. V was trimmed by 4 bases and J by 4 bases, leaving 17 bases between them. This CDR3 is 16 amino acids long. CDR3 sequence (DNA): TGCGCCAGCAGCCCCCCGGCTAGCGTGACGTACAATGAGCAGTTCTTC. Translation: CASSPPASVTYNEQFF.

The V gene is TRBV5-1, the J gene TRBJ2-5; 10 bases align to TRBD2. The V gene's germline CDR1 is SGHRS and CDR2 YFSETQ. V gave up 3 bases and J gave up 0 bases; unmatched junction bases: 5. The CDR3 has 16 amino acids. Here the CDR3 reads CASSWVAGGHQETQYF. For the CDR3, the DNA is TGCGCCAGCAGCTGGGTAGCGGGGGGCCACCAAGAGACCCAGTACTTC. The entire variable domain, with the rest obtained from reference TRBV5-1 and TRBJ2-5, is as follows: KAGVTQTPRYLIKTRGQQVTLSCSPISGHRSVSWYQQTPGQGLQFLFEYFSETQRNKGNFPGRFSGRQFSNSRSEMNVSTLELGDSALYLCASSWVAGGHQETQYFGPGTRLLVL.

The chain recombines TRBV15 with TRBJ2-1; 8 bases match TRBD2. J lost 13 bases, V lost 3 bases, and 14 bases had no gene match. In germline, CDR1 is LNHNV, CDR2 YYDKDF (reference sequence). The CDR3 length is 15 residues. The CDR3 DNA reads TGTGCCACCAGCAGCCGGGGGGGCCCTACGGAAAACCAGTTCTTC. Amino acid sequence: CATSSRGGPTENQFF.

The sample holds many counts of this clonotype. The chain has TRBV4-1 and TRBJ1-4, with 9 bases lining up with TRBD1. This CDR3 is 15 amino acids long. V shed 0 bases and J 10 bases; nucleotides not matched to a gene: 6. Germline V lookup: CDR1 MGHRA, CDR2 YSYEKL. This chain's CDR3 is CASSQEGQGLRKLFF. CDR3 DNA sequence: TGCGCCAGCAGCCAAGAGGGACAGGGTCTTCGAAAACTGTTTTTT.

The table lists this clonotype with many counts. This sequence joins TRBV24-1 and TRBJ1-5; possibly TRBD1 for D (6 bases). V gave up 9 bases and J gave up 5 bases, with 22 bases separating them. Germline-derived CDR1 and CDR2 are KGHDR and SFDVKD. This CDR3 contains 16 residues. Here the CDR3 reads CATYQGSAARHQPQHF. Written as DNA, the CDR3 is TGTGCCACCTATCAGGGGTCGGCGGCACGGCATCAGCCCCAGCATTTT.

Comment on this clonotype: This may stem from a read error, because a much larger clone lies one nucleotide away. This rearrangement joins TRBV27 to TRBJ2-7; 7 nucleotides line up with TRBD2. This CDR3 comprises 14 residues. V shed 5 bases and J 4 bases; nucleotides not matched to a gene: 8. CDR1 MNHEY and CDR2 SMNVEV come from the germline V gene (reference sequence). The CDR3, as DNA: TGTGCCAGCAGTGAAGCGGGGCGCCGATACGAGCAGTACTTC. Protein product: CASSEAGRRYEQYF.